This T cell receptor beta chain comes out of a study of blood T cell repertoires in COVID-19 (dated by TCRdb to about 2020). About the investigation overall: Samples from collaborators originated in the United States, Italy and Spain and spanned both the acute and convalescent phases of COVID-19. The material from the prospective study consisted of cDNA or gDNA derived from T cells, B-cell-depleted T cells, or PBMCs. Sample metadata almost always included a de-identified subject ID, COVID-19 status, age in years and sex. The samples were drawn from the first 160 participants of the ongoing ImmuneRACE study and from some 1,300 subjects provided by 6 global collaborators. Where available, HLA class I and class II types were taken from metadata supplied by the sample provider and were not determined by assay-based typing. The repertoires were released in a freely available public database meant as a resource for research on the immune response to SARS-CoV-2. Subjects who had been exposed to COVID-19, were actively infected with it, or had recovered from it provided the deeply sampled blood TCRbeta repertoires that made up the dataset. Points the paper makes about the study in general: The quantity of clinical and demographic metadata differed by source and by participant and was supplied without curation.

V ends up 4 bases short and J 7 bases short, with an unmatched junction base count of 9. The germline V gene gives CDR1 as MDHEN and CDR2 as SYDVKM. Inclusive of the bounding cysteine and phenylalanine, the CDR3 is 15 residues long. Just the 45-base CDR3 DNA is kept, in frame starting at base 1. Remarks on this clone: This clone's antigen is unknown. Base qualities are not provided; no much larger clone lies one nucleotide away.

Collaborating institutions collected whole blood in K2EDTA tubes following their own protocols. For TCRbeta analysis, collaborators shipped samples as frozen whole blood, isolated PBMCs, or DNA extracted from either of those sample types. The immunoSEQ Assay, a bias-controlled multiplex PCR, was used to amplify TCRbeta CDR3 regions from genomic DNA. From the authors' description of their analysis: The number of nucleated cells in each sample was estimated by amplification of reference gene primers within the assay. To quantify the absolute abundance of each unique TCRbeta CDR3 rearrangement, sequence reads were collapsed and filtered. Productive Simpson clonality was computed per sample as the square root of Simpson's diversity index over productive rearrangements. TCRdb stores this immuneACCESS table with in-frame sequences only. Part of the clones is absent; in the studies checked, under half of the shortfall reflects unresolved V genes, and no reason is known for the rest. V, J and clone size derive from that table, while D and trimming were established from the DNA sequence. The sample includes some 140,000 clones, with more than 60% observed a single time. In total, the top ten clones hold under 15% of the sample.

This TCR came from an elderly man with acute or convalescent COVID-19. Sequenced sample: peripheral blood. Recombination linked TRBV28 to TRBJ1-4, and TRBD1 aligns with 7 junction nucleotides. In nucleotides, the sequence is TGTGCCAGCAGTTACCTCGGAGGGGGCCGTGAAAAACTGTTTTTT. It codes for CASSYLGGGREKLFF.